The clone carrying this T cell receptor (beta chain) is medium-sized. Its antigen is still unknown. TCRdb reprocessed the PCR reads via MiXCR. Here the sample spans about 7,400 clones, roughly 3.5% being singletons. Not a single patient had been given any form of treatment at any point before undergoing thyroid surgery. This record comes from a study of metastatic and nonmetastatic thyroid tumors. The junction had 11 bases not matched to a gene; V was cut back by 4 bases and J by 0 bases. The germline V gene encodes CDR1 LNHDA and CDR2 SQIVND (reference sequence). The CDR3 spans 17 residues. Broader study findings: Malignant thyroid tumors reportedly had TCR beta diversity that was significantly higher than in benign nodules, in blood and tumor.

The gene calls are TRBV19 and TRBJ1-1; 7 positions match TRBD1. The receptor was derived from a female donor with papillary thyroid cancer or a benign thyroid nodule (not recorded which). Some clones in this sample may be carry-over from other donors' samples. The sequenced material came from tumor tissue. CDR3 coding DNA: TGTGCCAGTAGTACCGACAGGGTAAAAGGGCTGAACACTGAAGCTTTCTTT. Its protein is CASSTDRVKGLNTEAFF.